This TCR beta chain was recovered during a study of T cell changes during pregnancy in multiple sclerosis. Germline CDR1 LNHDA, CDR2 SQIVND (reference sequence). The CDR3 length is 14 residues. Trimming cost V 4 bases and J 2 bases, with 11 bases left between them. The assay was immunoSEQ multiplex PCR, and TCRdb's table has in-frame clones only and misses some. This repertoire shows about 42,000 clones, 87% found once; its top ten account for 0.9%. The J gene is TRBJ2-5, the V gene TRBV19, with D maybe TRBD2 (5 bases). Sequenced material: CD4+ T cells from peripheral blood mononuclear cells, taken after pregnancy. This sequence was found in a female donor with multiple sclerosis, enrolled in a pregnancy study. The CDR3 DNA sequence: TGTGCCAGTAGTACCCGGACTCATCAAGAGACCCAGTACTTC. Its protein product is CASSTRTHQETQYF.